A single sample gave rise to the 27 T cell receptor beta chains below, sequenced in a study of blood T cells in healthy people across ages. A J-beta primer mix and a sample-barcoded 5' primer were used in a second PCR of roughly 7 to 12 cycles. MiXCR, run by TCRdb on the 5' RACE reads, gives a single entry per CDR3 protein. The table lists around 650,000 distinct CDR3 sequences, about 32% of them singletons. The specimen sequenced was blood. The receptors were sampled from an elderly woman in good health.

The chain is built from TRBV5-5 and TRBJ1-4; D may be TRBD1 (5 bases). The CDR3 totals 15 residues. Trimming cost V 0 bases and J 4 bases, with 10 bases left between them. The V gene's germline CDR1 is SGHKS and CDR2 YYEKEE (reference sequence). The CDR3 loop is CASSLEATDNEKLFF. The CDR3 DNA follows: TGTGCCAGCAGCTTGGAGGCGACAGATAATGAAAAACTGTTTTTT.

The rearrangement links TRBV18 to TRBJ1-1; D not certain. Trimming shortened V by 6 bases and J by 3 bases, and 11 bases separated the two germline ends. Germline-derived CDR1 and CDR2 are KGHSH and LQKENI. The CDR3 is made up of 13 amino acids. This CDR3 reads CASSRKFDTEAFF. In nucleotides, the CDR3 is TGTGCCAGCTCTCGGAAGTTTGACACTGAAGCTTTCTTT.

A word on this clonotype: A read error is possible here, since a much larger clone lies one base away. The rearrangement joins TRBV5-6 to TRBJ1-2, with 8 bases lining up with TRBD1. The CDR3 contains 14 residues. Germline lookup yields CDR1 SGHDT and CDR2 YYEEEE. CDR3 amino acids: CANSFTRTGYGYTF. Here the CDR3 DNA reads TGTGCCAACAGCTTTACCCGGACAGGGTATGGCTACACCTTC. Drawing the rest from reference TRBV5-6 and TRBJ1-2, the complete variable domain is DAGVTQSPTHLIKTRGQQVTLRCSPKSGHDTVSWYQQALGQGPQFIFQYYEEEERQRGNFPDRFSGHQFPNYSSELNVNALLLGDSALYLCANSFTRTGYGYTFGSGTRLTVV.

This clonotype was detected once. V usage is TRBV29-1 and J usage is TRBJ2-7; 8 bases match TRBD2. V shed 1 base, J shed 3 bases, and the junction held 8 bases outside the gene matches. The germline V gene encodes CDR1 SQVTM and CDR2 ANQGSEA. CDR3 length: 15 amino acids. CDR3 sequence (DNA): TGCAGCGTTGAAGGGAGCGGGAGTAAGGACTACGAGCAGTACTTC. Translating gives CSVEGSGSKDYEQYF.

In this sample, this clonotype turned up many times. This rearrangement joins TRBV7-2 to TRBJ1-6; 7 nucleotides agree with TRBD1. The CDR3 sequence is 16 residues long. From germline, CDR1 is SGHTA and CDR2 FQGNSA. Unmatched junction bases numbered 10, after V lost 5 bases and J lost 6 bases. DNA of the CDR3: TGTGCCAGCAGCAAGATTGGTACAGGGGTTAATTCACCCCTCCACTTT. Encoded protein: CASSKIGTGVNSPLHF.

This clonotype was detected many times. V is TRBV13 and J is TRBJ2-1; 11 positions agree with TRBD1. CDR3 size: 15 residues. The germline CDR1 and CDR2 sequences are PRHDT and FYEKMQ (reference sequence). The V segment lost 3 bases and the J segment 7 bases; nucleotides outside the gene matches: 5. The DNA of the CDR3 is TGTGCCAGCAGCTTGGACAGGGGGCTTGATAATGAGCAGTTCTTC. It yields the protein CASSLDRGLDNEQFF.

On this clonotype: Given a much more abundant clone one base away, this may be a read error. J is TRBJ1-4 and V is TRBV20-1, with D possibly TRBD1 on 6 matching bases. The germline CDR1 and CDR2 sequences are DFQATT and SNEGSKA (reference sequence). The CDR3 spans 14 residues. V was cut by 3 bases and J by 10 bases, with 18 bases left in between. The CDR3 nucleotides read TGCAGTGCTAGGTCGTCAGGGGCGGGTGGAAAACTGTTTTTT. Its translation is CSARSSGAGGKLFF.

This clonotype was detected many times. The CDR3 DNA reads as TGTGCCAGCAGTTCACTGGGACAGGGTTTTTATGGCTACACCTTC. This gives the protein CASSSLGQGFYGYTF. This chain connects TRBV28 to TRBJ1-2; 9 nucleotides line up with TRBD1. The germline V gene encodes CDR1 MDHEN and CDR2 SYDVKM. V was clipped by 4 bases and J by 5 bases; unmatched bases: 8. This CDR3 has 15 residues.

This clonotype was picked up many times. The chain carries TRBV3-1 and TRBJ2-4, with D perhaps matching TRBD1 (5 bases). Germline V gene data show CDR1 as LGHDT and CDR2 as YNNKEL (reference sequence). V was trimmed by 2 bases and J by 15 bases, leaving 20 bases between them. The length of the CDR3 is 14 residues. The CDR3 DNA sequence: TGTGCCAGCAGCCAAACCGATGGGGCAGCGATGCCGTACTTC. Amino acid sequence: CASSQTDGAAMPYF. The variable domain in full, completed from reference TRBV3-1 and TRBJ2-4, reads DTAVSQTPKYLVTQMGNDKSIKCEQNLGHDTMYWYKQDSKKFLKIMFSYNNKELIINETVPNRFSPKSPDKAHLNLHINSLELGDSAVYFCASSQTDGAAMPYFGAGTRLSVL.

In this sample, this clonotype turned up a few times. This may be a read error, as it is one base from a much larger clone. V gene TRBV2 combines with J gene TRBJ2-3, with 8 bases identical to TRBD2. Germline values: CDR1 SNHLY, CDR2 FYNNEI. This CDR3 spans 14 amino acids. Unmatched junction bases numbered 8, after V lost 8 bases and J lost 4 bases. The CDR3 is CASARAGESDTQYF. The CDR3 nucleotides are TGTGCCAGCGCCCGAGCGGGGGAATCAGATACGCAGTATTTT.

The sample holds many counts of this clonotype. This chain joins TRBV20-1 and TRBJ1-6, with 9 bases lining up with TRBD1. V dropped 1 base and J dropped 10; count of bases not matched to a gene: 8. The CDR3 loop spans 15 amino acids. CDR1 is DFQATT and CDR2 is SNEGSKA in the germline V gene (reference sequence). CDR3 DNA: TGCAGTGCTAGAGGGGTCGGACAGGGGTCGTCACCCCTCCACTTT. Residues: CSARGVGQGSSPLHF.

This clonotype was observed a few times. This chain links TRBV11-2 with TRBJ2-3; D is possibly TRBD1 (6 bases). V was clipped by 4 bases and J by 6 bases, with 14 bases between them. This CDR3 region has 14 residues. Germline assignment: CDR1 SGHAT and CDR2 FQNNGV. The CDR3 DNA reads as TGTGCCAGCAGCTCTGGTGGGGGCGGGGATACGCAGTATTTT. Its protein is CASSSGGGGDTQYF.

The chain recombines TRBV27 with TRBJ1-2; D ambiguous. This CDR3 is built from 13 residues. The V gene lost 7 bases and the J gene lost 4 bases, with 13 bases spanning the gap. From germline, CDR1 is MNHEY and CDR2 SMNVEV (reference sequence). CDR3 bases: TGTGCCAGCACTTCCCCTAGCATCTATGGCTACACCTTC. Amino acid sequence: CASTSPSIYGYTF.

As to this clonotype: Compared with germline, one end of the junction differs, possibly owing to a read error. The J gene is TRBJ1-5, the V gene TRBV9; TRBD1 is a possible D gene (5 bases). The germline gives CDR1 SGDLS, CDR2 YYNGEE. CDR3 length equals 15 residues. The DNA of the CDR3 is TGTGTCAGCAGCGTTGGCGGGGGAAGCAATCGGCCCCAGCATTTT. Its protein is CVSSVGGGSNRPQHF.

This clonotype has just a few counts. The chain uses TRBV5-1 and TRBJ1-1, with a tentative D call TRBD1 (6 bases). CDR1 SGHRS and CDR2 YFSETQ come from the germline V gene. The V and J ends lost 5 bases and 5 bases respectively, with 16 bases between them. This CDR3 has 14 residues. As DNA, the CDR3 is TGCGCCAGCAGATCACAGGGACGCGTGACTGAAGCTTTCTTT. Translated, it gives CASRSQGRVTEAFF.

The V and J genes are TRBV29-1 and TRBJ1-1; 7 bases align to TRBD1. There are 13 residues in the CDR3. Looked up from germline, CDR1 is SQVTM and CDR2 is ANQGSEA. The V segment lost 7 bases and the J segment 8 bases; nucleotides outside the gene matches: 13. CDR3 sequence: CSARDRDALEAFF. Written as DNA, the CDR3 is TGCAGCGCCCGGGACAGAGACGCTTTGGAAGCTTTCTTT.

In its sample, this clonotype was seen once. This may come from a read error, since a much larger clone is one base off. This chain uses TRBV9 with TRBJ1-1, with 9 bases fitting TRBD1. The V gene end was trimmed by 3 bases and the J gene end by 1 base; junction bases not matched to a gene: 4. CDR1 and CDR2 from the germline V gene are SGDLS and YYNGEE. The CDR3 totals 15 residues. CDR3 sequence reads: CASSGTGGENTEAFF. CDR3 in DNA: TGTGCCAGCAGCGGTACAGGGGGCGAGAACACTGAAGCTTTCTTT.

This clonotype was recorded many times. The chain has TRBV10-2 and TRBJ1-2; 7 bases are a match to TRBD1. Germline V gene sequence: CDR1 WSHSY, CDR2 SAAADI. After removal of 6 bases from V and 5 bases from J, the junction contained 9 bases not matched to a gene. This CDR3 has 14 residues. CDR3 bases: TGCGCCAGCAGCGACGGAGGGACAGCTTATGGCTACACCTTC. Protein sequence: CASSDGGTAYGYTF.

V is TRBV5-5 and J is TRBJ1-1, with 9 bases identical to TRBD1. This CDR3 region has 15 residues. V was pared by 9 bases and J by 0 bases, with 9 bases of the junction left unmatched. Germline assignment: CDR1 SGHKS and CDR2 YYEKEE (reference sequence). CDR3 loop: CATLKGQGMNTEAFF. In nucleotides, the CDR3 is TGTGCCACCCTCAAGGGACAGGGTATGAACACTGAAGCTTTCTTT.

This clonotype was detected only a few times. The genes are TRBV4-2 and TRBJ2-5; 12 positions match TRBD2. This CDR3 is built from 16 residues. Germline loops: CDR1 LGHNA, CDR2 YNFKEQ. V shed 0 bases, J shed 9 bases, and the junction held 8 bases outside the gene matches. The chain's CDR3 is CASSQDPASGGVSQYF. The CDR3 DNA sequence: TGTGCCAGCAGCCAAGATCCCGCTAGCGGGGGGGTGTCCCAGTACTTC.

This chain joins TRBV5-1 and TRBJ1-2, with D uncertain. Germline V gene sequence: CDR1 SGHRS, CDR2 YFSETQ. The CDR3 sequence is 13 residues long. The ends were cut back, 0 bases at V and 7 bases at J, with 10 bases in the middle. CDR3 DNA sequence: TGCGCCAGCAGCTTGGAAATATCTGCTGGCTACACCTTC. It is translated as CASSLEISAGYTF.

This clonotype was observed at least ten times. The CDR3 coding sequence is TGCGCCAGCAGCCAATCTCGGGGGATTGGGGCCGACACTGAAGCTTTCTTT. Translating gives CASSQSRGIGADTEAFF. The chain recombines TRBV4-1 with TRBJ1-1; weak D call: TRBD1 (5 bases). The V end lost 2 bases, the J end lost 3 bases, and 19 bases lay between the germline ends. The CDR3 is made up of 17 amino acids. CDR1 and CDR2 (germline): MGHRA, YSYEKL.

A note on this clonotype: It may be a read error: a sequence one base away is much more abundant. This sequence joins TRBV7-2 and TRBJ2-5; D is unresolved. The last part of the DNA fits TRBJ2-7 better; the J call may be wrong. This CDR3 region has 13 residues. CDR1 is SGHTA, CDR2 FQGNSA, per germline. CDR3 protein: CAGSLVGVYEQYF. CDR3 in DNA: TGTGCCGGCAGCTTAGTTGGTGTCTACGAGCAGTACTTC.

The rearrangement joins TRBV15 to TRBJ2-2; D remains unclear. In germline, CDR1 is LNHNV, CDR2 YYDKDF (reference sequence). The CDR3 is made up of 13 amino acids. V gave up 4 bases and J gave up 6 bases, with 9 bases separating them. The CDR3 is CATSTLIAGELFF. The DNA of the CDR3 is TGTGCCACCAGCACCTTGATAGCCGGGGAGCTGTTTTTT.

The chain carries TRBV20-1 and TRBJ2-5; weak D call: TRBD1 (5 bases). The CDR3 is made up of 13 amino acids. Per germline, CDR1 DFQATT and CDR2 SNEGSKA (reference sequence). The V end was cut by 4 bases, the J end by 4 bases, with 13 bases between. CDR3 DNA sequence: TGCAGTGCTACCAAGACAGTTGCAGAGACCCAGTACTTC. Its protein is CSATKTVAETQYF.

The CDR3 is CASSLEGRSGGVETQYF. As DNA, the CDR3 is TGTGCCAGCAGCTTAGAGGGGAGGTCGGGGGGAGTAGAGACCCAGTACTTC. The V and J genes are TRBV7-2 and TRBJ2-5, with 7 bases that match TRBD2. This CDR3 has 17 amino acids. J gave up 4 bases and V 1 base, and 12 bases lay outside the gene matches. Looked up from germline, CDR1 is SGHTA and CDR2 is FQGNSA.

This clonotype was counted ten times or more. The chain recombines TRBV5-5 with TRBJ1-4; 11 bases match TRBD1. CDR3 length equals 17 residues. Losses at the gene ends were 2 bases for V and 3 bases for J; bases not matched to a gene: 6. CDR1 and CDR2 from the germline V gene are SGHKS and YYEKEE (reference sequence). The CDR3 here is CASSFRTGGAANEKLFF. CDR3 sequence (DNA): TGTGCCAGCAGCTTCAGGACAGGGGGCGCGGCTAATGAAAAACTGTTTTTT.